Described below is a single T cell receptor beta chain sequence and its context. Its specific antigen is unknown. No much larger clone is present one base from it, and per-base qualities are unavailable. Looking up the germline V gene yields CDR1 MNHNS and CDR2 SASEGT. The V end loses 10 bases and the J end loses 4 bases, and a stretch of 4 bases separates them. Taken from cysteine to phenylalanine, the CDR3 has 9 residues. The DNA shown is the 27-base CDR3, in frame from base 1. The data belong to a study of cytomegalovirus exposure and HLA in healthy donors (TCRdb year 2017). Regarding the complete study: According to an earlier analysis of 587 of the donors, 150 million to 200 million T cells yielded 117 million unique TCR beta sequences and 276 Gb of sequence data. An early release that covered fewer than 800 HLA-typed donors contained approximately 300 gigabases of sequencing data and around 80 million unique TCR sequences. The genetic ancestry cluster associated with self-reported Caucasian donors included around four fifths of the 398 genotyped donors. The study aimed to test whether signatures of past pathogen exposure could be identified by cataloging public T cell receptors. The study used immunosequencing to profile the T cell repertoires of approximately 630 subjects and linked those repertoires to cytomegalovirus serostatus. In addition to the first cohort of around 670 subjects, a separate validation cohort of 120 different subjects was used. To predict cytomegalovirus infection status, the study brought together high-throughput TCR immunosequencing, statistical association of individual TCRs with disease status, and machine learning. In a later analysis, previously published TCR beta repertoires from hundreds of donors were re-analyzed and high-resolution HLA genotyping was added so that TCR occurrence patterns could be studied. Rather than using new phenotypic data, the later analysis identified candidate immune exposures from TCR beta sequences and from how often those sequences occurred across donors. In an earlier analysis of roughly 580 of the donors, high-throughput TCR beta sequencing was used to judge whether each TCR beta V gene segment behaved as functional or pseudogenic. Donor age, sex, ethnicity and CMV serostatus were compiled alongside the repertoire data. In a later genetic analysis, genome-wide SNP genotypes for about three fifths of the 666 donors were used, and that subset was treated as a discovery cohort. All discovery cohort repertoires had been generated using a single sequencing platform. Class I and class II HLA loci were covered by the typing at four-digit resolution. The number of donors typed differed by locus, with about 629-630 for A, B, C, DRB1 and DQB1, around 500 for DQA1, approximately 570 for DPA1, and some 450 for DPB1. A handful of DR-DQ haplotypes were handled as single units for association and clustering because linkage in the cohort was strong. On average, around 240,000 unique TCR beta nucleotide sequences were sequenced per donor among about 400 genotyped donors of the cohort, with roughly 18% of those sequences being non-productive.

The method behind the library was the immunoSEQ multiplex PCR assay. The multiplex PCR relied on a mix of 60 forward primers for TCR Vbeta segments and 13 reverse primers for TCR Jbeta segments. The CDR3 region of rearranged TCR beta genes was amplified from genomic DNA with a multiplex PCR assay. The amplified TCR beta libraries were sequenced on the Illumina HiSeq System as 87-base-pair reads. In the paper's pipeline: A later analysis counted about 80 million unique TCR beta chains across the 666 repertoires, and 9.5 million to 11 million of these chains were shared by at least two donors. To remove PCR and sequencing errors, raw reads were error-corrected and collapsed into unique sequences using a nearest-neighbor algorithm that merged closely related sequences. CDR3 sequences were aligned to IMGT reference sequences to assign V, D and J gene segments. Each retained sequence needed at least a six-nucleotide match to both a V gene segment and a J gene segment. Rearrangements were classified as productive when the CDR3 lacked stop codons and remained in frame with V and J, and all other rearrangements were classified as non-productive. CDR3 was defined according to IMGT convention as the region running from the second conserved V-encoded cysteine to the conserved J-encoded phenylalanine. The earlier analysis of around 640 of the donors excluded sequences that lacked an unambiguous match to a single V gene segment. An earlier analysis of approximately 590 of the donors classified V segments as functional when productive rearrangements were above 56.7% and as segregating when the standard deviation between donors was above 5%. A statistical classification framework was built to diagnose cytomegalovirus status from the catalog of TCR beta chain sequences. In a later analysis, V and J genes were assigned by comparing TCR nucleotide sequences against IMGT/GENE-DB human TR gene sequences. Using the TCRdist pipeline, a later analysis assigned CDR3 sequences along with most-parsimonious VDJ recombination scenarios. A later analysis defined each TCR beta chain by its CDR3 amino acid sequence plus V-gene family, and excluded reads lacking a unique V-gene family. To address suspected cross-contamination and a sequencing artifact, a later analysis removed 450 to 700 highly shared, low-generation-probability nucleotide sequences. In a later analysis, a clonal expansion index for each public chain was calculated from normalized within-repertoire ranks of inferred template counts. A later analysis computed generation probabilities with a VDJ recombination model fitted to out-of-frame rearrangements, and checked the results against IGoR. A later analysis scored TCR-TCR, TCR-HLA and TCR-CMV co-occurrence with hypergeometric tests, applying a repertoire-size bias correction to TCR pairs. False discovery rates were estimated in a later analysis by permuting HLA or CMV assignments 20 times. A later analysis grouped co-occurring TCRs with DBSCAN, adding TCRdist sequence similarity when clustering within HLA-allele-positive subsets. Repertoires with fewer than 30,000 or more than 120,000 public chains were left out of co-occurrence clustering, as were a handful of repertoires with anomalous nucleotide sharing. TCRdb took this table from immuneACCESS and kept in-frame rearrangements with V and J called. Such tables lack part of the clones; where checked against another copy, unresolved V genes explain under half of the gap, and the rest is unexplained. The DNA gave D and trimming, while V, J and clone size come from that table. The sample profile shows 150,000 to 200,000 clones; around 81% of them were found once. The leading ten clones occupy 1% of the sample.

Broader findings and caveats from the paper: According to a later genetic analysis, donors in an Asian-associated ancestry cluster had fewer N-insertions in productive TCRs than the approximately 670-donor mean. A later analysis found that HLA-associated TCR beta chains were more clonally expanded and had lower generation probabilities than equally common non-associated chains. The study listed 164 TCR beta chains as associated with cytomegalovirus. HLA typing was unavailable for some donors at each locus, so association tests used only the typed subset. In a later analysis, the rate of TCR association differed among HLA loci, with DRB1 alleles having the most associated TCRs and HLA-C alleles having the fewest. At a false discovery rate of 0.05, a later analysis linked around 17,000 TCR beta sequences to specific HLA alleles. A further reported finding was that TCR beta sequences accurately predicted the HLA-A and HLA-B alleles for most subjects in the first cohort. The 87-base-pair reads could not distinguish some IMGT-functional V segments, including TRBV6-2 and TRBV6-3, so those segments were excluded. Most TCR sequences were observed very rarely across donors, whereas some public TCRs were present in many individuals. The sequencing pipeline was judged likely to have produced a cluster of highly shared sequence variants as a technical artifact. Three of the identified cytomegalovirus-associated TCR beta chains were confirmed in vitro to be specific for cytomegalovirus antigens. An association between a missense DCLRE1C variant and V-gene and J-gene trimming of TCR beta chains was found in a later genetic analysis and replicated in an independent cohort. Because counts were too low, about 15 rarely observed V segments, including chromosome 9 orphons, were left out of the earlier analysis of 587 of the donors. The authors suggested that the approach could potentially be extended to other disease states and immunological phenotypes. The cohort was sequenced for TCR beta chains only, and without alpha or paired-chain data the features that could be detected were limited. Roughly uniform sequencing depth across donors was assumed in presence/absence analyses, although this assumption may not hold. When HLA alleles, especially DR and DQ, strongly co-occurred, TCR associations were difficult to assign to individual alleles. Immune exposure information for the cohort was limited to CMV serostatus. In an earlier analysis of 587 of the donors, most TCR beta V segments were observed in productive rearrangements about 90% or about 30% of the time, broadly matching IMGT annotations. A later analysis found that most CMV-associated TCR beta chains appeared HLA-restricted, with HLA associations seemingly driven largely by CMV exposure. Several of the top co-occurrence clusters appeared to be linked to parvovirus B19, influenza, CMV and Epstein-Barr virus, according to a later analysis. Correlated functional status among segregating V segments might be attributable to linkage disequilibrium, but an unknown experimental factor could not be ruled out. The classifier was reported to diagnose cytomegalovirus status with high specificity and sensitivity in both the original and validation cohorts.

In total, about 650 healthy bone marrow donors made up the cohort. All cohort members were sampled while nominally healthy, although unrecorded immune exposures were likely present. The donor tested CMV seronegative and was one of the 352 seronegative cohort members. Every donor gave a peripheral blood sample, and the peripheral blood mononuclear cells from that sample were used for TCR beta sequencing. Genomic DNA extraction from the blood cell samples was performed with the Qiagen DNeasy Blood Extraction Kit. Source material: PBMCs. This clonotype originated in a woman aged 40 to 50 in good health and CMV-seronegative. The rearrangement joined TRBV6-1 to TRBJ2-5, with the D gene call left open. The CDR3 is CATGETQYF. At the DNA level, the sequence is TGTGCCACCGGAGAGACCCAGTACTTC.